A single sample is the source of the 12 T cell receptor beta chains below, sequenced in a study of blood T cell repertoires in COVID-19. TCRdb's table, derived via immunoSEQ multiplex PCR, lists solely in-frame clones and lacks some. The sample lists approximately 250,000 clones, about 89% occurring once. The material sequenced was peripheral blood. The origin of the receptors is a man between 40 and 49 years old with active or convalescent COVID-19.

This clone was recorded a few times. V gene TRBV5-1 combines with J gene TRBJ2-2; TRBD2 matches 14 bases. This CDR3 has 17 amino acids. With 4 bases clipped from V and 1 base from J, the junction kept 3 bases outside the gene matches. Germline V gene sequence: CDR1 SGHRS, CDR2 YFSETQ. The DNA of the CDR3 is TGCGCCAGCAGCCAAGGGACTAGCGGGAGGAACACCGGGGAGCTGTTTTTT. Its protein product is CASSQGTSGRNTGELFF.

This sequence joins TRBV9 and TRBJ1-4, with 7 bases that match TRBD1. V dropped 1 base and J dropped 8; count of bases not matched to a gene: 8. This CDR3 comprises 15 residues. CDR1 is SGDLS and CDR2 is YYNGEE in the germline V gene. As DNA, the CDR3 is TGTGCCAGCAGCGTATCAAACAGGGGTGCGGAAAAACTGTTTTTT. It codes for CASSVSNRGAEKLFF.

The chain is built from TRBV7-9 and TRBJ2-2; possibly TRBD2 for D (6 bases). The V end lost 6 bases, the J end lost 7 bases, and 15 bases lay between the germline ends. Per germline, CDR1 SEHNR and CDR2 FQNEAQ (reference sequence). CDR3 length equals 14 residues. Here the CDR3 DNA reads TGTGCCAGCAGGGAGGGACGGGCGAGCGGGGAGCTGTTTTTT. Its protein product is CASREGRASGELFF.

The genes are TRBV30 and TRBJ1-5, with 7 nucleotides matching TRBD1. CDR1 and CDR2 from the germline V gene are GTSNPN and SVGIG (reference sequence). V gave up 4 bases and J gave up 7 bases; unmatched junction bases: 10. CDR3 length: 14 amino acids. The CDR3 protein is CAWTRGGGFQPQHF. CDR3 DNA: TGTGCCTGGACCCGCGGAGGGGGCTTCCAGCCCCAGCATTTT.

The rearrangement links TRBV24-1 to TRBJ2-1; TRBD2 aligns across 9 bases. Trimming took 2 bases from V and 5 from J; bases not matched to a gene: 6. Germline CDR1 is KGHDR and CDR2 is SFDVKD. The CDR3 runs to 16 residues. For the CDR3, the DNA is TGTGCCACCAGTGATTCCCGGACTAGCGCCCACAATGAGCAGTTCTTC. It codes for CATSDSRTSAHNEQFF.

The sample holds a few counts of this clone. J is TRBJ2-7 and V is TRBV10-3; 7 bases match TRBD2. The CDR3 has 20 amino acids. V was clipped by 4 bases and J by 3 bases; unmatched bases: 24. Germline CDR1 is ENHRY and CDR2 is SYGVKD. The CDR3 loop reads CAISASGVKGDGGSYYEQYF. In DNA form, the CDR3 reads TGTGCCATCAGTGCCTCCGGAGTCAAAGGGGACGGGGGGAGTTACTACGAGCAGTACTTC.

The rearrangement uses TRBV7-6 and TRBJ1-5; maybe TRBD1 (6 bases). The CDR3 extends over 17 amino acids. Trimming stripped 5 bases from V and 1 base from J, with 18 bases between. Germline V gene sequence: CDR1 SGHVS, CDR2 FNYEAQ. The CDR3 bases are TGTGCCAGCAGCCCGCGGGGGGGGGCAGGAAGCAATCAGCCCCAGCATTTT. Amino acid sequence: CASSPRGGAGSNQPQHF.

The chain has TRBV5-1 and TRBJ2-5; 10 bases match TRBD1. Losses at the gene ends were 4 bases for V and 5 bases for J; bases not matched to a gene: 5. There are 14 residues in the CDR3. Looked up from germline, CDR1 is SGHRS and CDR2 is YFSETQ. CDR3 amino acids: CASSKGQGRETQYF. CDR3 bases: TGCGCCAGCAGCAAGGGACAGGGGAGGGAGACCCAGTACTTC.

This rearrangement joins TRBV7-6 to TRBJ1-4, with TRBD1 matching 7 bases. Germline trimming cut 4 bases from V and 4 bases from J; bases unmatched to any gene: 3. Germline V gene sequence: CDR1 SGHVS, CDR2 FNYEAQ. The length of the CDR3 is 14 residues. This CDR3 reads CASSSGQINEKLFF. CDR3 bases: TGTGCCAGCAGCTCGGGACAGATTAATGAAAAACTGTTTTTT.

V and J are TRBV7-9 and TRBJ1-2; D is unclear. The CDR3 consists of 14 residues. Trimming stripped 5 bases from V and 6 bases from J, with 16 bases between. The germline V gene has CDR1 SEHNR and CDR2 FQNEAQ (reference sequence). DNA for the CDR3: TGTGCCAGCAGCCCCATGCGTTCCCCGCATGGCTACACCTTC. Translation: CASSPMRSPHGYTF.

The DNA of the CDR3 is TGTGCCAGTAGTATATCGACAGGGAACCATCAGCCCCAGCATTTT. It codes for CASSISTGNHQPQHF. This rearrangement joins TRBV19 to TRBJ1-5; 7 bases map to TRBD1. The CDR3 has 15 amino acids. V was clipped by 2 bases and J by 5 bases; unmatched bases: 6. Germline V gene data show CDR1 as LNHDA and CDR2 as SQIVND (reference sequence).

This rearrangement joins TRBV25-1 to TRBJ1-2; 8 bases are shared with TRBD1. Losses at the gene ends were 0 bases for V and 3 bases for J; bases not matched to a gene: 9. This CDR3 is 17 amino acids long. In germline, CDR1 is MGHDK, CDR2 SYGVNS. The CDR3 DNA is TGTGCCAGCAGTGAATACTTCCGTGGGACAGGTCACTATGGCTACACCTTC. Residues: CASSEYFRGTGHYGYTF.